Listed here are 3 T cell receptor beta chains from one sample, sequenced in a study of CD8+ T cells in alopecia areata. Sequencing templates came from extracted RNA that was reverse transcribed into cDNA. Generated by immunoSEQ multiplex PCR, the TCRdb table keeps only in-frame clones and is missing some. Seen here are roughly 140,000 clones, around two thirds observed once, and the top ten hold less than 40%. What was sequenced was CD8+ T cells sorted from blood. The origin of the receptors is a human donor in good health.

The rearrangement joins TRBV27 to TRBJ2-1; TRBD1 matches 7 bases. Germline trimming cut 5 bases from V and 7 bases from J; bases unmatched to any gene: 8. Germline CDR1 MNHEY, CDR2 SMNVEV (reference sequence). The CDR3 consists of 14 residues. CDR3 DNA sequence: TGTGCCAGCAGTCCCTCGACAGGGTTAAATGAGCAGTTCTTC. This codes for CASSPSTGLNEQFF.

This clone is a singleton in its sample. The chain is built from TRBV29-1 and TRBJ2-1, with TRBD2 identical over 9 bases. J gave up 2 bases and V 5 bases, and 4 bases lay outside the gene matches. Germline CDR1 SQVTM, CDR2 ANQGSEA. This CDR3 has 14 residues. The CDR3 here is CSVSSGSPYNEQFF. CDR3 DNA sequence: TGCAGCGTTAGTAGCGGGAGCCCCTACAATGAGCAGTTCTTC.

The chain combines TRBV29-1 with TRBJ2-1; either TRBD1 or TRBD2 may supply D (5 bases each). V lost 8 bases and J 9 bases, leaving 23 bases between the germline ends. There are 14 residues in the CDR3. Germline CDR1 reads SQVTM; CDR2 reads ANQGSEA. CDR3 bases: TGCAGCCTAACCGATGGGGGACGGCCGGGTGAGCAGTTCTTC. Translated: CSLTDGGRPGEQFF.